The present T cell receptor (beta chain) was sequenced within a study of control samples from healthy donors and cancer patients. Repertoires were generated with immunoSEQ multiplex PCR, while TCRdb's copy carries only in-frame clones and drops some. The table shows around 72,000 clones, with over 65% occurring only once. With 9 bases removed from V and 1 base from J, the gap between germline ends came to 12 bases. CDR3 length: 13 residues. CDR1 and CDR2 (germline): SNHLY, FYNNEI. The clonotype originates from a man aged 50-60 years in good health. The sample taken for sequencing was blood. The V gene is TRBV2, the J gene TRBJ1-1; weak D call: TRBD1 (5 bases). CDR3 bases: TGTGCCAGTACCCGGGGGGAGAACACTGAAGCTTTCTTT. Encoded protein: CASTRGENTEAFF. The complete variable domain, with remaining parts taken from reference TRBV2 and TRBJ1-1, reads EPEVTQTPSHQVTQMGQEVILRCVPISNHLYFYWYRQILGQKVEFLVSFYNNEISEKSEIFDDQFSVERPDGSNFTLKIRSTKLEDSAMYFCASTRGENTEAFFGQGTRLTVV.